This entry describes one T cell receptor beta chain. Antigen: not known. This same CDR3 is encoded by further DNA sequences in the sample. The sample belongs to a study of T cells in localized non-small cell lung cancer. Study-wide points: Adjacent uninvolved lung tissue had the highest T cell clonality, exceeding tumor. Out of the top 100 tumor clones, a median approximately 50 were seen in adjacent lung.

The J segment lost 8 bases and the V segment lost 0 bases, leaving 2 bases of the junction unmatched. This CDR3 is 15 amino acids long. In germline, CDR1 is MNHEY, CDR2 SVGAGI. Profiling relied on immunoSEQ multiplex PCR, and the TCRdb table lists in-frame clones only, not all of them. This sample has some 11,000 clones, with about 80% found just once. This chain connects TRBV6-5 to TRBJ1-6; TRBD1 matches at 9 bases. The input for sequencing was peripheral blood, taken before any cancer treatment. This TCR derives from a male donor older than 55 with stage I lung adenocarcinoma. The CDR3 DNA sequence: TGTGCCAGCAGTTACTCACGGACAGGGGATTCACCCCTCCACTTT. Protein sequence: CASSYSRTGDSPLHF.